The sequence of this TCR beta chain was determined in a study of blood T cell repertoires in COVID-19. The V gene end was trimmed by 7 bases and the J gene end by 4 bases; junction bases not matched to a gene: 8. The CDR3 consists of 14 residues. Germline V gene sequence: CDR1 ENHRY, CDR2 SYGVKD. Measured with immunoSEQ multiplex PCR; TCRdb has only the in-frame clones, and not every one. The sample includes approximately 190,000 clones, 88% seen only once; the top ten take 5% to 6.5%. The sample consisted of peripheral blood. The TCR sequence derives from a middle-aged man with active or convalescent COVID-19. The chain employs TRBV10-3 and TRBJ2-7; 9 nucleotides agree with TRBD1. The CDR3 DNA is TGTGCCATCACTGAACAGGGGGCTGAGTACGAGCAGTACTTC. Residues: CAITEQGAEYEQYF.